The source of this TCR beta chain is a study of cytomegalovirus exposure and HLA in healthy donors. A multiplex PCR was run with 60 Vbeta primers and 13 Jbeta primers. Libraries were prepared by immunoSEQ multiplex PCR; TCRdb keeps only in-frame clonotypes and omits some of them. The profile covers 150,000 to 200,000 clones, with over 70% appearing a single time and about 15% taken by the ten largest. The source of this sequence is a woman aged 40 to 55 in good health and CMV-seronegative. Sequencing was done on a sample of PBMCs.

The chain's CDR3 is CASSYRSTYEQYF. CDR3 nucleotide sequence: TGTGCCAGCAGCTACAGGAGCACCTACGAGCAGTACTTC. The chain joins TRBV27 to TRBJ2-7; D is possibly TRBD1 (5 bases). The CDR3 runs to 13 residues. V was cut by 6 bases and J by 2 bases, with 11 bases left in between. From germline, CDR1 is MNHEY and CDR2 SMNVEV (reference sequence).